This T cell receptor beta chain was captured by sequencing in a study of cytotoxic CD8 clonotypes in ibrutinib-treated CLL. The assay was immunoSEQ multiplex PCR, and TCRdb's table has in-frame clones only and misses some. Among approximately 280,000 clones listed, about 72% were seen once. With respect to this clone: Its antigen is undetermined.

This CDR3 has 13 amino acids. Trimming took off 4 bases at V and 5 bases at J, with 12 bases between the two ends. Germline CDR1 is SGHNT and CDR2 is YYREEE (reference sequence). Study-wide results and caveats: Sampling schedules were unmatched across sustained-remission and progressing patients.

The gene calls are TRBV5-4 and TRBJ2-5, with D hard to call. Here the sequenced sample was PBMCs, taken at disease progression, from a patient treated with ibrutinib. The receptor was derived from a human donor with chronic lymphocytic leukemia. The CDR3 sequence is CASSPPAGETQYF. The CDR3 nucleotides are TGTGCCAGCAGCCCCCCGGCCGGGGAGACCCAGTACTTC.